This T cell receptor beta chain came from a study of T cells in pancreatic ductal adenocarcinoma. Study findings and constraints: Blood clonality (about 0.065) did not differ significantly from tumor (around 0.1). Unique clonotypes were 7.5 to 8.5-fold more numerous in blood than in tumor. This surgical cohort overrepresents the minority presenting with early-stage disease.

Trimming took 5 bases from V and 5 from J, leaving 15 bases between them. The germline V gene encodes CDR1 LNHDA and CDR2 SQIVND (reference sequence). The CDR3 contains 15 residues. On this clone: Its antigen is not identified.

TCRdb's table, derived via immunoSEQ multiplex PCR, lists solely in-frame clones and lacks some. The data hold 4,500 to 6,000 clones, with approximately 68% observed a single time. Selected pancreatic ductal adenocarcinoma patients had undergone surgery without neoadjuvant therapy. The chain joins TRBV19 to TRBJ2-2, with D perhaps matching TRBD2 (5 bases). The TCR originated in a human donor with pancreatic ductal adenocarcinoma. The source material was pancreatic tumor tissue. The CDR3 nucleotides are TGTGCCAGTAGTGGCTCGGGGAGTTCTACCGGGGAGCTGTTTTTT. It yields the protein CASSGSGSSTGELFF.